The 13 T cell receptor beta chains below all came from one sample that was sequenced in a study of human T cells and chemical hapten exposure. A single record per CDR3 protein comes from TCRdb applying MiXCR to the RACE reads. The sample includes roughly 200,000 distinct CDR3 sequences, around 20% of them seen just once. Time point in this sample: patch test 1, 2 weeks after DPC sensitization. Treatment given: therapeutic diphenylcyclopropenone sensitization with weekly scalp DPC. The source material was whole blood, sampled in connection with sensitization to the hapten diphenylcyclopropenone (DPC). These receptors were taken from a woman aged 45-65 years with alopecia areata. Some clones in this sample may be carry-over from other donors' samples.

The genes are TRBV7-9 and TRBJ2-5; the D call may be TRBD1 or TRBD2 (5 bases each). V lost 3 bases, J lost 9 bases, and 20 bases lay in between. CDR3 length: 15 residues. Per germline, CDR1 SEHNR and CDR2 FQNEAQ (reference sequence). The CDR3 spells CASSLAGQPGVAQYF. The CDR3 nucleotides are TGTGCCAGCAGCTTGGCAGGGCAACCCGGGGTGGCCCAGTACTTC.

This chain joins TRBV20-1 and TRBJ2-7, with TRBD2 matching over 7 bases. CDR1 and CDR2 from the germline V gene are DFQATT and SNEGSKA (reference sequence). Trimming took 6 bases from V and 5 from J; bases not matched to a gene: 13. The CDR3 loop spans 14 amino acids. CDR3 residues: CSADQDGRENEQYF. CDR3 coding DNA: TGCAGTGCGGACCAGGACGGGCGGGAGAACGAGCAGTACTTC.

This clonotype was recorded a few times. The genes are TRBV5-1 and TRBJ2-2, with a tentative D call TRBD2 (6 bases). CDR3 size: 16 residues. The V end lost 1 base, the J end lost 0 bases, and 10 bases lay between the germline ends. Germline assignment: CDR1 SGHRS and CDR2 YFSETQ. In DNA form, the CDR3 reads TGCGCCAGCAGCTTGCCGGGACTTACGAACACCGGGGAGCTGTTTTTT. As protein: CASSLPGLTNTGELFF.

The sample holds a few counts of this clonotype. The J gene is TRBJ1-2, the V gene TRBV5-6, with 7 positions matching TRBD1. Trimming took 2 bases from V and 4 from J; bases not matched to a gene: 2. Germline V CDR1 and CDR2: SGHDT, YYEEEE. The CDR3 sequence is 13 residues long. This CDR3 is CASSFRDSYGYTF. The CDR3 nucleotides read TGTGCCAGCAGCTTCCGGGACAGCTATGGCTACACCTTC. The entire variable domain, with the rest obtained from reference TRBV5-6 and TRBJ1-2, is as follows: DAGVTQSPTHLIKTRGQQVTLRCSPKSGHDTVSWYQQALGQGPQFIFQYYEEEERQRGNFPDRFSGHQFPNYSSELNVNALLLGDSALYLCASSFRDSYGYTFGSGTRLTVV.

This chain joins TRBV6-6 and TRBJ2-5; 7 nucleotides line up with TRBD2. V trimming: 6 bases; J trimming: 5 bases; junction bases outside the gene matches: 9. Germline CDR1 and CDR2: MNHNY and SVGAGI (reference sequence). The CDR3 has 14 residues. CDR3 loop: CASSQGLGVETQYF. CDR3 coding DNA: TGTGCCAGCAGCCAAGGACTAGGCGTCGAGACCCAGTACTTC.

This clonotype was seen a few times. This chain uses TRBV6-5 with TRBJ1-6; 9 bases line up with TRBD1. Germline loops: CDR1 MNHEY, CDR2 SVGAGI. The CDR3 contains 16 residues. Trimming removed 7 bases from V and 5 bases from J; junction bases left unmatched: 9. The chain's CDR3 is CASKGVWTGDNSPLHF. The CDR3 region has the DNA TGTGCCAGCAAAGGGGTTTGGACAGGGGATAATTCACCCCTCCACTTT.

This clonotype has more than one count but fewer than ten. V is TRBV11-2 and J is TRBJ1-1; tentative D call: TRBD1 (6 bases). CDR3 length: 15 residues. V was trimmed by 3 bases and J by 2 bases, leaving 13 bases between them. Germline CDR1 SGHAT, CDR2 FQNNGV. The CDR3 protein is CASSLRQVVNTEAFF. The CDR3, as DNA: TGTGCCAGCAGCTTGAGACAGGTCGTAAACACTGAAGCTTTCTTT.

This clonotype was seen only a few times. The chain carries TRBV29-1 and TRBJ1-1, with D tentatively TRBD1 (6 bases). The CDR3 loop spans 13 amino acids. V was shortened by 5 bases and J by 0 bases, with 10 bases between the two germline ends. In germline, CDR1 is SQVTM, CDR2 ANQGSEA. This CDR3 is CSVPGHMNTEAFF. CDR3 DNA: TGCAGCGTTCCGGGACACATGAACACTGAAGCTTTCTTT.

V usage is TRBV4-1 and J usage is TRBJ2-1; perhaps TRBD2 as D (6 bases). V lost 3 bases to trimming and J lost 4 bases, with 13 bases between them. Germline assignment: CDR1 MGHRA and CDR2 YSYEKL. CDR3 length equals 15 residues. The CDR3 is CASSHRDAGYNEQFF. The CDR3 DNA sequence: TGCGCCAGCAGCCACCGGGACGCGGGGTACAATGAGCAGTTCTTC.

The J gene is TRBJ2-2, the V gene TRBV7-6; no clear D gene. Trimming cost V 1 base and J 10 bases, with 10 bases left between them. Looked up from germline, CDR1 is SGHVS and CDR2 is FNYEAQ. This CDR3 has 13 residues. For the CDR3, the DNA is TGTGCCAGCAGCTTAGTAGGGCCTCAGGAGCTGTTTTTT. Its protein product is CASSLVGPQELFF.

The genes are TRBV30 and TRBJ1-6; a possible D gene is TRBD1 (6 bases). Trimming took 5 bases from V and 11 from J, leaving 16 bases between them. The germline CDR1 and CDR2 sequences are GTSNPN and SVGIG (reference sequence). The CDR3 runs to 13 residues. CDR3 coding DNA: TGTGCCTGGGCCACGGACAGCGGGGCACCCCTCCACTTT. Protein: CAWATDSGAPLHF.

The CDR3 region is CASSQDTRRTGELFF. Written as DNA, the CDR3 is TGTGCCAGCAGCCAAGATACCCGTCGGACCGGGGAGCTGTTTTTT. V and J are TRBV3-1 and TRBJ2-2; no reliable D call. Trimming removed 0 bases from V and 5 bases from J, with 10 bases in between. There are 15 residues in the CDR3. The V gene's germline CDR1 is LGHDT and CDR2 YNNKEL (reference sequence).

V is TRBV2 and J is TRBJ1-2; D gene uncertain. The CDR3 contains 13 residues. The germline CDR1 and CDR2 sequences are SNHLY and FYNNEI. V was clipped by 4 bases and J by 1 base, with 7 bases between them. CDR3 nucleotides: TGTGCCAGCAGTGCACACAATAACTATGGCTACACCTTC. This gives the protein CASSAHNNYGYTF.